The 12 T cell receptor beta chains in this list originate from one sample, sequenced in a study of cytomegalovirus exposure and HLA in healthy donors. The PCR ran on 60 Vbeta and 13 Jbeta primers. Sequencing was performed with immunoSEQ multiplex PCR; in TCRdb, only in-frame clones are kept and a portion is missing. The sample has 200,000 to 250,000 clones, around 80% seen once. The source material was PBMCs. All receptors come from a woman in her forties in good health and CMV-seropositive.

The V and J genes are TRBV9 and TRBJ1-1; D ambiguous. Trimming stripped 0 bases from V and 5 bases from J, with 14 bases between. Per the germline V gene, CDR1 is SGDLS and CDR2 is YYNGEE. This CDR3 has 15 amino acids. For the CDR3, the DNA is TGTGCCAGCAGCGTAGAAGGGAGGAGAGGAACTGAAGCTTTCTTT. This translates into CASSVEGRRGTEAFF.

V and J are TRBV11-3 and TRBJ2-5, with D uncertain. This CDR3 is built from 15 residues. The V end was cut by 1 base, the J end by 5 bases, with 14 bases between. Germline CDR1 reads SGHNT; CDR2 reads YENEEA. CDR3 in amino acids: CASSLGGDPTETQYF. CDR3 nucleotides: TGTGCCAGCAGCTTAGGTGGAGACCCCACGGAGACCCAGTACTTC.

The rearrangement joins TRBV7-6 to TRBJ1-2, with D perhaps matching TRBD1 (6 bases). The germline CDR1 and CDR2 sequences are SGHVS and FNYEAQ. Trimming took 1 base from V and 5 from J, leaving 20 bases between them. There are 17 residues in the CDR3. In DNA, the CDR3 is TGTGCCAGCAGCTTAGGAAGGGGCAGGGGTTTAGGATATGGCTACACCTTC. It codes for CASSLGRGRGLGYGYTF.

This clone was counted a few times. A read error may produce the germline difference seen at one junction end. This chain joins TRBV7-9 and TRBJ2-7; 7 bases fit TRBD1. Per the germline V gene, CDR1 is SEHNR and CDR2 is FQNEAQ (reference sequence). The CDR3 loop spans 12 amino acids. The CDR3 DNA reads TGTGCCAGCAGCTTAAACGTAGACAGGGTTCTGTTC. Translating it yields CASSLNVDRVLF. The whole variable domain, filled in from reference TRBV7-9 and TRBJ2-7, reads DTGVSQNPRHKITKRGQNVTFRCDPISEHNRLYWYRQTLGQGPEFLTYFQNEAQLEKSRLLSDRFSAERPKGSFSTLEIQRTEQGDSAMYLCASSLNVDRVLFGPGTRLTVT.

CDR3 coding DNA: TGTGCCTGGAGTGTTCAATATGGCTACACCTTC. Its protein is CAWSVQYGYTF. The chain has TRBV30 and TRBJ1-2; D ambiguous. The CDR3 extends over 11 amino acids. Between the trimmed V and J ends, which lost 0 bases and 5 bases, there was a span of 4 bases. Germline V gene sequence: CDR1 GTSNPN, CDR2 SVGIG (reference sequence).

CDR3 sequence reads: CASSLGALGYTF. The CDR3, as DNA: TGTGCCAGCAGCTTGGGGGCTTTGGGCTACACCTTC. The J gene is TRBJ1-2, the V gene TRBV5-6; D is uncertain. Trimming stripped 0 bases from V and 8 bases from J, with 8 bases between. CDR3 length: 12 amino acids. Per the germline V gene, CDR1 is SGHDT and CDR2 is YYEEEE.

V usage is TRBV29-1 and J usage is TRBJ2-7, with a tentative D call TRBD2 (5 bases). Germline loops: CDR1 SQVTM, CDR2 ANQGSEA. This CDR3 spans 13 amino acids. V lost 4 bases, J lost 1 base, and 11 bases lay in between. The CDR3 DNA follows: TGCAGCGTTGTAGGCGGGCGATCCTACGAGCAGTACTTC. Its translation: CSVVGGRSYEQYF.

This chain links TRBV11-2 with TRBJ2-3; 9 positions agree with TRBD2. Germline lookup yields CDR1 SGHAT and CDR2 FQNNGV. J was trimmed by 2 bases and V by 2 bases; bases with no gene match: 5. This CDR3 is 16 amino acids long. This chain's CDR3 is CASSLMTSGFTDTQYF. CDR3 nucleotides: TGTGCCAGCAGCTTAATGACTAGCGGATTCACAGATACGCAGTATTTT.

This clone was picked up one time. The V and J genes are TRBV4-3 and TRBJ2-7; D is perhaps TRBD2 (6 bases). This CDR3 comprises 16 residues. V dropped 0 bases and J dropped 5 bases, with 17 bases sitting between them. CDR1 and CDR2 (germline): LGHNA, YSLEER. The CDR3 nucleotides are TGCGCCAGCAGCCAAGAAGGTCCCAGGAGGGCCGACGAGCAGTACTTC. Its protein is CASSQEGPRRADEQYF.

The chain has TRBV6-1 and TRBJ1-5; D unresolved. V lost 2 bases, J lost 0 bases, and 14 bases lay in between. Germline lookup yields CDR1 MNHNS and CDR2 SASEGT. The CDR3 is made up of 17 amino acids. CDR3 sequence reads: CASSELFDLLSNQPQHF. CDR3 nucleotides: TGTGCCAGCAGTGAACTCTTCGACTTGCTTAGCAATCAGCCCCAGCATTTT.

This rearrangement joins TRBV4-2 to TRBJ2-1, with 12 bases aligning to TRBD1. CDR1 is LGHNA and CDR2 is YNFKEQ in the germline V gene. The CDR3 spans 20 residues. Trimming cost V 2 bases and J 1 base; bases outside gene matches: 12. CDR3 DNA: TGTGCCAGCAGCCAACTCGTTCCGGGACAGGGGGCAAGGTCCTACAATGAGCAGTTCTTC. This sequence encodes CASSQLVPGQGARSYNEQFF.

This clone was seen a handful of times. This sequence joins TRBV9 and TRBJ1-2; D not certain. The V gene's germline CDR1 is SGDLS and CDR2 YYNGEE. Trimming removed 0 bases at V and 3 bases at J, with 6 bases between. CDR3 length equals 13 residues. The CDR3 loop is CASSVDTDYGYTF. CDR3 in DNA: TGTGCCAGCAGCGTAGATACAGACTATGGCTACACCTTC.